Shown below are 30 T cell receptor beta chains from a single sample sequenced in a study of blood T cell repertoires in COVID-19. The table came from immunoSEQ multiplex PCR; TCRdb's copy has only in-frame clones and leaves some out. The table has 28,000 or so clones, 88% seen once. Material: peripheral blood. These receptors were collected from a man aged 55 to 69 with COVID-19, enrolled during active disease.

V gene TRBV9 combines with J gene TRBJ2-1; 8 nucleotides agree with TRBD2. This CDR3 comprises 14 residues. The germline CDR1 and CDR2 sequences are SGDLS and YYNGEE. V was clipped by 4 bases and J by 4 bases; unmatched bases: 4. This CDR3 is CASSSLAGYNEQFF. The CDR3 DNA follows: TGTGCCAGCAGCTCATTAGCGGGGTACAATGAGCAGTTCTTC. Based on the CDR3 plus reference TRBV9 and TRBJ2-1, the full variable domain is DSGVTQTPKHLITATGQRVTLRCSPRSGDLSVYWYQQSLDQGLQFLIQYYNGEERAKGNILERFSAQQFPDLHSELNLSSLELGDSALYFCASSSLAGYNEQFFGPGTRLTVL.

This chain joins TRBV6-5 and TRBJ2-3; D remains ambiguous. Germline-derived CDR1 and CDR2 are MNHEY and SVGAGI. Trimming pared 0 bases from V and 6 bases from J, leaving 4 bases between. The CDR3 runs 12 residues. CDR3 in amino acids: CASSYSRDTQYF. In DNA, the CDR3 is TGTGCCAGCAGTTACTCGAGGGATACGCAGTATTTT.

The CDR3 bases are TGTGCCACAAACACTGAGACTGGATCTAGCACAGATACGCAGTATTTT. It codes for CATNTETGSSTDTQYF. This chain connects TRBV10-3 to TRBJ2-3; no firm D call. This CDR3 has 16 residues. Looked up from germline, CDR1 is ENHRY and CDR2 is SYGVKD. Trimming shortened V by 10 bases and J by 0 bases, and 20 bases separated the two germline ends.

This chain uses TRBV5-1 with TRBJ2-3, with D unresolved. This CDR3 has 17 amino acids. Trimming removed 1 base from V and 1 base from J, with 16 bases in between. Germline CDR1 and CDR2: SGHRS and YFSETQ. CDR3 in amino acids: CASSLPSPVPGTDTQYF. The DNA of the CDR3 is TGCGCCAGCAGCTTGCCATCACCAGTGCCCGGCACAGATACGCAGTATTTT. The full variable domain, completed using reference TRBV5-1 and TRBJ2-3, is KAGVTQTPRYLIKTRGQQVTLSCSPISGHRSVSWYQQTPGQGLQFLFEYFSETQRNKGNFPGRFSGRQFSNSRSEMNVSTLELGDSALYLCASSLPSPVPGTDTQYFGPGTRLTVL.

The V and J genes are TRBV5-6 and TRBJ2-3; 16 nucleotides agree with TRBD2. This CDR3 is 15 amino acids long. The trim removed 4 bases at V and 13 bases at J, leaving 9 bases unmatched. The germline CDR1 and CDR2 sequences are SGHDT and YYEEEE. The CDR3 reads CASSRGLAGGTLEYF. The CDR3 nucleotides are TGTGCCAGCAGCAGGGGACTAGCGGGAGGGACCTTGGAGTATTTT.

V is TRBV9 and J is TRBJ1-3; D not resolved. Trimming pared 6 bases from V and 4 bases from J, leaving 11 bases between. The CDR3 is 13 amino acids. Per the germline V gene, CDR1 is SGDLS and CDR2 is YYNGEE. CDR3 bases: TGTGCCAGCACCGCCGGGTGGGGAAACACCATATATTTT. It translates to CASTAGWGNTIYF.

The chain joins TRBV7-9 to TRBJ2-3; 12 nucleotides match TRBD2. Germline CDR1 and CDR2: SEHNR and FQNEAQ (reference sequence). The CDR3 has 17 residues. J gave up 2 bases and V 4 bases, and 7 bases lay outside the gene matches. The CDR3 nucleotides read TGTGCCAGCAGCTGGACTAGCGGGGCGTCCCCCACAGATACGCAGTATTTT. Amino acids: CASSWTSGASPTDTQYF. The entire variable domain, with the rest obtained from reference TRBV7-9 and TRBJ2-3, is as follows: DTGVSQNPRHKITKRGQNVTFRCDPISEHNRLYWYRQTLGQGPEFLTYFQNEAQLEKSRLLSDRFSAERPKGSFSTLEIQRTEQGDSAMYLCASSWTSGASPTDTQYFGPGTRLTVL.

In its sample, this clone was seen a few times. The J gene is TRBJ2-7, the V gene TRBV7-2; 8 nucleotides agree with TRBD1. The V gene end was trimmed by 4 bases and the J gene end by 6 bases; junction bases not matched to a gene: 5. Germline V lookup: CDR1 SGHTA, CDR2 FQGNSA. The CDR3 consists of 13 residues. The CDR3 nucleotides read TGTGCCAGCAGCTCCGGACAGGGAGGCGAGCAGTACTTC. Protein: CASSSGQGGEQYF.

The V call is TRBV4-1, the J call TRBJ2-1; no clear D. Trimming took off 0 bases at V and 6 bases at J, with 9 bases between the two ends. The CDR3 is 14 amino acids. From germline, CDR1 is MGHRA and CDR2 YSYEKL. This CDR3 reads CASSQEASGNEQFF. In nucleotides, the CDR3 is TGCGCCAGCAGCCAAGAGGCATCGGGCAATGAGCAGTTCTTC.

In this sample, this clone turned up once. This rearrangement joins TRBV10-2 to TRBJ2-3; 7 positions agree with TRBD2. Germline V lookup: CDR1 WSHSY, CDR2 SAAADI. J gave up 6 bases and V 4 bases, and 7 bases lay outside the gene matches. CDR3 length: 14 residues. In nucleotides, the CDR3 is TGCGCCAGCAGTGCTACCGGGGGGTTGGATACGCAGTATTTT. This codes for CASSATGGLDTQYF.

The genes are TRBV3-1 (or the pseudogene TRBV3-2) and TRBJ1-1; D is uncertain. V was cut by 0 bases and J by 7 bases, with 12 bases left in between. The V gene's germline CDR1 is LGHDT and CDR2 YNNKEL (reference sequence). This CDR3 has 14 residues. CDR3 DNA: TGTGCCAGCAGCCAAGATGGGGAGTGGATTGAAGCTTTCTTT. Translating gives CASSQDGEWIEAFF.

V is TRBV7-9 and J is TRBJ2-2, with 7 nucleotides matching TRBD1. This CDR3 is 14 amino acids long. V was clipped by 3 bases and J by 5 bases; unmatched bases: 3. Germline CDR1 SEHNR, CDR2 FQNEAQ (reference sequence). CDR3 sequence: CASSFGQVTGELFF. The DNA for the CDR3 is TGTGCCAGCAGCTTCGGACAGGTTACCGGGGAGCTGTTTTTT.

The rearrangement joins TRBV20-1 to TRBJ2-1, with 7 bases identical to TRBD2. V shed 3 bases and J 6 bases; nucleotides not matched to a gene: 8. There are 14 residues in the CDR3. From germline, CDR1 is DFQATT and CDR2 SNEGSKA (reference sequence). CDR3 nucleotide sequence: TGCAGTGCTAGTTCATGGGGAGGGCCCAATGAGCAGTTCTTC. This sequence encodes CSASSWGGPNEQFF.

The chain carries TRBV7-8 and TRBJ2-7; 8 bases align to TRBD2. The length of the CDR3 is 15 residues. Germline values: CDR1 SGHVS, CDR2 FQNEAQ. V shed 4 bases, J shed 6 bases, and the junction held 11 bases outside the gene matches. The CDR3, as DNA: TGTGCCAGCAGCTACGGAACTAGCGGTAGCGGCGAGCAGTACTTC. Amino acids: CASSYGTSGSGEQYF.

The sample holds a few counts of this clone. The chain employs TRBV14 and TRBJ1-2, with D possibly matching TRBD1 (6 bases). There are 13 residues in the CDR3. The germline V and J ends were trimmed by 10 bases and 8 bases, with 20 bases remaining between them. Germline V CDR1 and CDR2: SGHDN, FVKESK. CDR3 amino acids: CATRRGGLGGYTF. CDR3 DNA: TGTGCCACCCGGAGGGGGGGTCTAGGCGGCTACACCTTC. Looking up the rest from reference TRBV14 and TRBJ1-2 gives the full variable domain: EAGVTQFPSHSVIEKGQTVTLRCDPISGHDNLYWYRRVMGKEIKFLLHFVKESKQDESGMPNNRFLAERTGGTYSTLKVQPAELEDSGVYFCATRRGGLGGYTFGSGTRLTVV.

This chain links TRBV19 with TRBJ2-4; 9 bases are shared with TRBD1. CDR1 is LNHDA, CDR2 SQIVND, per germline (reference sequence). V lost 4 bases to trimming and J lost 6 bases; unmatched junction nucleotides: 7. CDR3 length equals 15 residues. In DNA, the CDR3 is TGTGCCAGTAGTAGGTCCCGGGACAGGGCAAACATTCAGTACTTC. This codes for CASSRSRDRANIQYF.

V gene TRBV28 combines with J gene TRBJ2-2, with 7 bases fitting TRBD2. Per germline, CDR1 MDHEN and CDR2 SYDVKM. V gave up 2 bases and J gave up 3 bases; unmatched junction bases: 3. The CDR3 is 15 amino acids. The CDR3 spells CASSLSLADTGELFF. As DNA, the CDR3 is TGTGCCAGCAGTTTAAGTCTAGCGGACACCGGGGAGCTGTTTTTT.

The chain carries TRBV29-1 and TRBJ2-1, with D perhaps matching TRBD2 (5 bases). This CDR3 spans 14 amino acids. Looked up from germline, CDR1 is SQVTM and CDR2 is ANQGSEA. The DNA of the CDR3 is TGCAGAGTTCAGAGGGCCCTCTCCTACAATGAGCAGTTCTTC. Its protein is CRVQRALSYNEQFF.

This clone was counted a single time. The chain employs TRBV28 and TRBJ1-3; 7 bases fit TRBD1. J was trimmed by 2 bases and V by 5 bases; bases with no gene match: 15. CDR3 length equals 18 residues. CDR1 MDHEN and CDR2 SYDVKM come from the germline V gene. This CDR3 reads CASSDFGQAGEPGNTIYF. CDR3 sequence (DNA): TGTGCCAGCAGTGACTTTGGACAGGCCGGGGAGCCTGGAAACACCATATATTTT.

The chain uses TRBV21-1 and TRBJ2-7; TRBD1, as called in the table, went unchecked against the DNA. TRBV21-1 is reported as a pseudogene. This CDR3 region has 16 residues. Written as DNA, the CDR3 is TGTGCCAGCAGAGGAATAATAGGGGGAAGGGGCTACGAGCAGTACTTC. Translated: CASRGIIGGRGYEQYF.

The gene calls are TRBV19 and TRBJ1-5, with D possibly matching TRBD1 (6 bases). The CDR3 covers 15 residues. The germline CDR1 and CDR2 sequences are LNHDA and SQIVND (reference sequence). Trimming cost V 10 bases and J 7 bases, with 23 bases left between them. The CDR3 protein is CATSLGQPDEQPQHF. The DNA of the CDR3 is TGTGCCACTTCACTCGGACAGCCCGACGAGCAGCCCCAGCATTTT. The full variable domain, in which reference TRBV19 and TRBJ1-5 provide the parts outside the CDR3, is DGGITQSPKYLFRKEGQNVTLSCEQNLNHDAMYWYRQDPGQGLRLIYYSQIVNDFQKGDIAEGYSVSREKKESFPLTVTSAQKNPTAFYLCATSLGQPDEQPQHFGDGTRLSIL.

This clone was seen a few times. The genes are TRBV3-1 (or the pseudogene TRBV3-2) and TRBJ2-7; 8 bases are a match to TRBD1. Trimming took 4 bases from V and 6 from J; bases not matched to a gene: 8. From germline, CDR1 is LGHDT and CDR2 YNNKEL (reference sequence). This CDR3 has 14 residues. CDR3: CASSPYSDRGEQYF. CDR3 DNA sequence: TGTGCCAGCAGCCCCTATAGCGACAGGGGCGAGCAGTACTTC.

The CDR3 spells CASSQIPEQFF. The DNA for the CDR3 is TGTGCCAGCAGCCAAATCCCAGAGCAGTTCTTC. This chain links TRBV7-6 with TRBJ2-1, with unresolved D. Germline lookup yields CDR1 SGHVS and CDR2 FNYEAQ. The CDR3 length is 11 residues. The V end lost 5 bases, the J end lost 10 bases, and 9 bases lay between the germline ends.

The chain links TRBV24-1 to TRBJ2-1; perhaps TRBD2 as D (6 bases). The length of the CDR3 is 15 residues. CDR1 is KGHDR and CDR2 is SFDVKD in the germline V gene. V was cut by 2 bases and J by 6 bases, with 13 bases left in between. CDR3 DNA: TGTGCCACCAGTGATTCAGGTTTGGGGGGCAATGAGCAGTTCTTC. Translating gives CATSDSGLGGNEQFF.

The V gene is TRBV7-8, the J gene TRBJ1-5, with 11 bases matching TRBD1. Germline lookup yields CDR1 SGHVS and CDR2 FQNEAQ. The V gene end was trimmed by 1 base and the J gene end by 6 bases; junction bases not matched to a gene: 5. CDR3 size: 16 residues. The CDR3 spells CASSLGRTGGSQPQHF. The CDR3, as DNA: TGTGCCAGCAGCTTAGGCAGGACAGGGGGCAGTCAGCCCCAGCATTTT.

The chain carries TRBV15 and TRBJ2-7; 8 nucleotides align to TRBD2. The germline gives CDR1 LNHNV, CDR2 YYDKDF (reference sequence). The junction had 12 bases not matched to a gene; V was cut back by 3 bases and J by 5 bases. This CDR3 spans 16 amino acids. In DNA form, the CDR3 reads TGTGCCACCAGCAGGTACTACGGGACTAGAGACCACGAGCAGTACTTC. It encodes CATSRYYGTRDHEQYF.

The chain couples TRBV6-2 or TRBV6-3 to TRBJ2-5; weak D call: TRBD1 (5 bases). Germline V gives CDR1 MNHEY, CDR2 SVGEGT. The CDR3 sequence is 15 residues long. V lost 3 bases and J 7 bases, leaving 18 bases between the germline ends. In DNA form, the CDR3 reads TGTGCCAGCAGTTATCGGTCCGGGCCTCAGGGGACCCAGTACTTC. Residues: CASSYRSGPQGTQYF.

The chain carries TRBV19 and TRBJ1-2, with 9 bases that match TRBD1. Trimming cost V 5 bases and J 4 bases; bases outside gene matches: 8. Per the germline V gene, CDR1 is LNHDA and CDR2 is SQIVND (reference sequence). The CDR3 contains 15 residues. DNA for the CDR3: TGTGCCAGTAGTCGTACAGGGGGCGCGGCCTATGGCTACACCTTC. Residues: CASSRTGGAAYGYTF. The variable domain in full, with the rest retrieved from reference TRBV19 and TRBJ1-2, is DGGITQSPKYLFRKEGQNVTLSCEQNLNHDAMYWYRQDPGQGLRLIYYSQIVNDFQKGDIAEGYSVSREKKESFPLTVTSAQKNPTAFYLCASSRTGGAAYGYTFGSGTRLTVV.

The V gene is TRBV27, the J gene TRBJ2-2; D may be TRBD2 (6 bases). CDR1 MNHEY and CDR2 SMNVEV come from the germline V gene (reference sequence). This CDR3 region has 15 residues. Trimming stripped 3 bases from V and 2 bases from J, with 10 bases between. In nucleotides, the CDR3 is TGTGCCAGCAGTTTTGGGAGGACTAACACCGGGGAGCTGTTTTTT. This codes for CASSFGRTNTGELFF.

This clone came up a few times. The V call is TRBV6-5, the J call TRBJ2-1; TRBD2 aligns across 8 bases. Unmatched junction bases numbered 3, after V lost 7 bases and J lost 4 bases. CDR3 length: 13 residues. Per the germline V gene, CDR1 is MNHEY and CDR2 is SVGAGI. The CDR3 DNA reads TGTGCCAGCAAACTAGCGGCTTACAATGAGCAGTTCTTC. Its translation: CASKLAAYNEQFF.